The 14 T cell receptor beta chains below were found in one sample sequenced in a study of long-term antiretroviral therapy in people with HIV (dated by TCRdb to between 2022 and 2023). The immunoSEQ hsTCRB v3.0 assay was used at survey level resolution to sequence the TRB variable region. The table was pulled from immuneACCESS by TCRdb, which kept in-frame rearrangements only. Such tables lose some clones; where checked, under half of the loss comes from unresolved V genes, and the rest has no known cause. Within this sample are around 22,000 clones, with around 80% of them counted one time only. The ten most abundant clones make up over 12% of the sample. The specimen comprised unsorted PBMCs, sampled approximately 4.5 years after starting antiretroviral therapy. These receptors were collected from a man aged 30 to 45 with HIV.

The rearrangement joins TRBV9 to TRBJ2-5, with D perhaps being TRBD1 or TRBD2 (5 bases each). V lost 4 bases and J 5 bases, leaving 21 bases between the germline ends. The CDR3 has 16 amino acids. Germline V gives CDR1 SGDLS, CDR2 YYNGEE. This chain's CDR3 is CASSLRAGTIYETQYF. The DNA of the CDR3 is TGTGCCAGCAGCCTCCGTGCCGGGACGATATATGAGACCCAGTACTTC.

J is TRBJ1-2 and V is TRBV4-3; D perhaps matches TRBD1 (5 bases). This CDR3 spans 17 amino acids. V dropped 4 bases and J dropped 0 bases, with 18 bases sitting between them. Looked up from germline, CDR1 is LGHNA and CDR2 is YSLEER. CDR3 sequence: CASSLSGAPGANYGYTF. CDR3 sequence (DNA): TGCGCCAGCAGCCTAAGTGGGGCTCCCGGAGCTAACTATGGCTACACCTTC.

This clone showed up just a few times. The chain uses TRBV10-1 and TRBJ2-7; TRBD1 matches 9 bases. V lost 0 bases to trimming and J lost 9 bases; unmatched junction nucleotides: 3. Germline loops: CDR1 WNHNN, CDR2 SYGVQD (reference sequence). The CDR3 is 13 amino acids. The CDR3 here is CASSESWTGVQYF. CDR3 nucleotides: TGCGCCAGCAGTGAGTCGTGGACAGGGGTGCAGTACTTC.

The CDR3 loop is CAWTGQSEAFF. The CDR3 DNA sequence: TGTGCCTGGACCGGGCAATCTGAAGCTTTCTTT. The chain couples TRBV30 to TRBJ1-1; D unresolved. Looked up from germline, CDR1 is GTSNPN and CDR2 is SVGIG (reference sequence). This CDR3 has 11 amino acids. The V end was cut by 4 bases, the J end by 6 bases, with 9 bases between.

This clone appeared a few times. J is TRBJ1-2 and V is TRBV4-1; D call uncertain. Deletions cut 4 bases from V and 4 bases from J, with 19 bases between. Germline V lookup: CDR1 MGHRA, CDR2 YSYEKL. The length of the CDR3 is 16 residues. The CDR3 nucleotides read TGCGCCAGCAGCCTCCCTCGCGGGCGGACTCGCTATGGCTACACCTTC. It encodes CASSLPRGRTRYGYTF.

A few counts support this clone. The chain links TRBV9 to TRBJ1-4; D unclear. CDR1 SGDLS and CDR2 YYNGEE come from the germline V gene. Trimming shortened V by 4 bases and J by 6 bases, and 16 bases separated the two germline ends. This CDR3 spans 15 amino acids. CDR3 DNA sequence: TGTGCCAGCAGCATAACCGGGAGGGTGGATGAAAAACTGTTTTTT. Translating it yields CASSITGRVDEKLFF.

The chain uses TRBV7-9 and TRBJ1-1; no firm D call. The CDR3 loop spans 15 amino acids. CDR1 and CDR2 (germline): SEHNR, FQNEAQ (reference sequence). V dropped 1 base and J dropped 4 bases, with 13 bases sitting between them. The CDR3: CASSLGDWEGTEAFF. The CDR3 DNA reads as TGTGCCAGCAGCTTAGGGGATTGGGAGGGCACTGAAGCTTTCTTT.

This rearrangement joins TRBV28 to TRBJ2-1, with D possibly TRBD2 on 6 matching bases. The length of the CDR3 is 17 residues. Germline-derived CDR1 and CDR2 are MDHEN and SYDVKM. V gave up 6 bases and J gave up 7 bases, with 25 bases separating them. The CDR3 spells CASSPVRTGGLRNEQFF. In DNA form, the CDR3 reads TGTGCCAGCAGCCCCGTCCGAACCGGGGGTCTAAGGAATGAGCAGTTCTTC.

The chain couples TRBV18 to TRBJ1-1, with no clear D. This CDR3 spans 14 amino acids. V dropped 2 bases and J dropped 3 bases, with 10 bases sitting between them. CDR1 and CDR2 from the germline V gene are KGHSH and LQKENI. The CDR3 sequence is CASSPAGGYTEAFF. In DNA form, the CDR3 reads TGTGCCAGCTCACCAGCGGGCGGGTACACTGAAGCTTTCTTT.

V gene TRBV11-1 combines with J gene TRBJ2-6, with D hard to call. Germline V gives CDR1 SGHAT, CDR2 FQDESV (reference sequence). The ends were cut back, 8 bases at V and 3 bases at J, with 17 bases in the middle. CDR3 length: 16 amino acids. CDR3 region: CASGPGPSSGANVLTF. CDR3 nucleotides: TGTGCCAGCGGGCCGGGTCCCTCGAGTGGGGCCAACGTCCTGACTTTC.

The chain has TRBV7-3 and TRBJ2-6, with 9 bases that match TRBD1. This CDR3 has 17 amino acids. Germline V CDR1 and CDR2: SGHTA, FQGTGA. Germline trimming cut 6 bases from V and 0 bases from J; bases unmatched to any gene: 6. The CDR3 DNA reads TGTGCCAGCAGTTCCGGGACAGGGCTCTCTGGGGCCAACGTCCTGACTTTC. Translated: CASSSGTGLSGANVLTF.

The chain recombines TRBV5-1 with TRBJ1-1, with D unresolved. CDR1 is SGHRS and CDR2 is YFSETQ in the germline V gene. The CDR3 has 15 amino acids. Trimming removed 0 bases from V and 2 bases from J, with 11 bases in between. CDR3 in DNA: TGCGCCAGCAGCTTGGATTCAGGACCAAACACTGAAGCTTTCTTT. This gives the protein CASSLDSGPNTEAFF.

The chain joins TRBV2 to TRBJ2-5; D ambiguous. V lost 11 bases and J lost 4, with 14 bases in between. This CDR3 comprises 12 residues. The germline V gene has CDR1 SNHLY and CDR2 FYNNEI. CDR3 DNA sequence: TGTGCCGGAACTTGGGCATTAGAGACCCAGTACTTC. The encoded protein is CAGTWALETQYF.

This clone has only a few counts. This CDR3 is CASSLRTGDFGYTF. The CDR3 DNA follows: TGCGCCAGCAGCTTGCGGACAGGGGATTTTGGCTACACCTTC. The chain has TRBV5-1 and TRBJ1-2, with 9 nucleotides matching TRBD1. Germline V CDR1 and CDR2: SGHRS, YFSETQ. The V and J ends lost 1 base and 7 bases, in that order; junction bases with no gene match: 5. The CDR3 length is 14 residues.